A single count supports the clone carrying this T cell receptor beta chain. The V gene lost 0 bases and the J gene lost 3 bases, with 10 bases spanning the gap. Germline V gene lookup returns CDR1 SGHRS and CDR2 YFSETQ. The CDR3 is 15 residues long. Profiled with immunoSEQ multiplex PCR; TCRdb holds only in-frame clones, not every one. The sample holds some 280,000 clones, 89% seen once. The entry originates in a study of blood T cell repertoires in COVID-19. Study background: Sample material is recorded as cDNA or gDNA derived from T cells, B-cell-depleted T cells, or PBMCs.

The sequencing input was peripheral blood. The chain combines TRBV5-1 with TRBJ1-3, with D perhaps matching TRBD1 (5 bases). This sequence originates from a woman aged 40 to 49 who had recovered from COVID-19. The CDR3 sequence: CASSLGQGDGNTIYF. The CDR3 DNA follows: TGCGCCAGCAGCTTGGGGCAGGGTGATGGAAACACCATATATTTT.